This passage covers 26 T cell receptor beta chains from one sample sequenced in a study of response to subunit inactivated influenza vaccine (dated by TCRdb to between 2018 and 2020). Library generation was performed with RT-PCR. The listed sequencing device is Illumina HiSeq 2500. TCRdb cleaned the public reads at Q25 with fastp, built clones with MiXCR and kept in-frame beta chains. When rows share a CDR3 protein, they turn into one entry using the most common DNA and genes. Here the sample has approximately 310,000 distinct CDR3 sequences; around a fifth occur a single time. The ten largest clones add up to roughly a tenth of the sample. The sample here was PBMCs from blood, taken around 22 months after vaccination. Receptors were obtained from a man aged 50 to 69 who received an inactivated influenza vaccine. Donor details come from another sample of the same person, matched by shared clones.

This clonotype was counted only a few times. The J gene is TRBJ1-4, the V gene TRBV20-1; D is ambiguous. This CDR3 is built from 15 residues. V lost 0 bases and J lost 3, with 11 bases in between. CDR1 and CDR2 from the germline V gene are DFQATT and SNEGSKA (reference sequence). For the CDR3, the DNA is TGCAGTGCTAGAGATACTCTTCAGTCTAATGAAAAACTGTTTTTT. It is translated as CSARDTLQSNEKLFF.

This clonotype was counted a few times. The rearrangement links TRBV5-1 to TRBJ2-1, with TRBD1 matching 9 bases. Trimming took 0 bases from V and 6 from J; bases not matched to a gene: 13. Germline CDR1 and CDR2: SGHRS and YFSETQ. The CDR3 has 18 residues. This chain's CDR3 is CASSLVSGQGSFSNEQFF. The CDR3 DNA reads TGCGCCAGCAGCTTGGTCTCGGGACAGGGAAGCTTTAGCAATGAGCAGTTCTTC.

This clonotype was seen more than once but under ten times. This chain connects TRBV20-1 to TRBJ1-2, with TRBD1 matching 8 bases. V dropped 3 bases and J dropped 7; count of bases not matched to a gene: 7. Germline loops: CDR1 DFQATT, CDR2 SNEGSKA (reference sequence). The CDR3 runs 13 residues. The CDR3 sequence: CSASERQGFGYTF. The CDR3 region has the DNA TGCAGTGCTAGTGAAAGACAGGGGTTTGGCTACACCTTC.

This clonotype was counted between two and nine times. V and J are TRBV7-2 and TRBJ2-7; D possibly uses TRBD1 or TRBD2 (5 bases each). Trimming left V 3 bases short and J 4 bases short, with 13 bases between. The germline CDR1 and CDR2 sequences are SGHTA and FQGNSA. The CDR3 runs to 14 residues. The CDR3 DNA follows: TGTGCCAGCAGCTTCGTCGGGACCGCGTACGAGCAGTACTTC. This codes for CASSFVGTAYEQYF.

This clonotype was seen a handful of times. This could be a read error, since a much larger clone is one nucleotide away. Written as DNA, the CDR3 is TGTGCCAGCAGTTCGACAGGGAAGGCTGAAGCTTTATTT. Protein sequence: CASSSTGKAEALF. The J gene is TRBJ1-1, the V gene TRBV6-5; TRBD1 matches at 7 bases. Germline V gives CDR1 MNHEY, CDR2 SVGAGI. This CDR3 region has 13 residues.

This clonotype was counted between two and nine times. V gene TRBV7-2 combines with J gene TRBJ1-1; 7 bases agree with TRBD1. With V trimmed by 5 bases and J by 0 bases, 6 bases remained unmatched. The CDR3 sequence is 15 residues long. Germline loops: CDR1 SGHTA, CDR2 FQGNSA. CDR3 DNA sequence: TGTGCCAGCAGCACAGGGGCAGCCTTGAACACTGAAGCTTTCTTT. Translation gives CASSTGAALNTEAFF.

The gene calls are TRBV2 and TRBJ2-1; D is possibly TRBD1 (5 bases). Trimming removed 3 bases at V and 14 bases at J, with 17 bases between. Germline V gene data show CDR1 as SNHLY and CDR2 as FYNNEI. The CDR3 totals 13 residues. The CDR3 here is CASSDGGPEGEFF. The DNA for the CDR3 is TGTGCCAGCAGTGACGGCGGACCGGAAGGGGAGTTCTTC.

The CDR3 DNA reads as TGTGCCAGCAGTTTAAGGGGTCGGGGGAGGGCCCCACAGGAGCAGTACTTC. Translation gives CASSLRGRGRAPQEQYF. The J gene is TRBJ2-7, the V gene TRBV27; 7 bases are shared with TRBD2. The CDR3 has 17 residues. The V segment lost 2 bases and the J segment 7 bases; nucleotides outside the gene matches: 17. The germline V gene encodes CDR1 MNHEY and CDR2 SMNVEV (reference sequence).

CDR3 nucleotide sequence: TGCAGTGCTAGTGTTCCCCTCGGGCCCTTCTATGGCTACACCTTC. This translates into CSASVPLGPFYGYTF. This chain joins TRBV20-1 and TRBJ1-2, with D unclear. The CDR3 covers 15 residues. Germline V gene lookup returns CDR1 DFQATT and CDR2 SNEGSKA (reference sequence). The V and J ends lost 3 bases and 4 bases respectively, with 18 bases between them.

V usage is TRBV10-3 and J usage is TRBJ2-5, with D tentatively TRBD1 (5 bases). Germline V CDR1 and CDR2: ENHRY, SYGVKD. CDR3 length: 13 residues. Trimming cost V 2 bases and J 2 bases, with 6 bases left between them. CDR3 in DNA: TGTGCCATCAGTGAGAGGGGACAAGAGACCCAGTACTTC. Protein sequence: CAISERGQETQYF.

This clonotype was seen repeatedly, ten times or more. The chain carries TRBV12-3 or TRBV12-4 and TRBJ1-5; D is undetermined. V lost 7 bases to trimming and J lost 7 bases, with 11 bases between them. CDR3 length: 12 residues. The CDR3 region has the DNA TGTGCCAGCAACAACCCGGGACAGCCCCAGCATTTT. This encodes CASNNPGQPQHF.

This chain connects TRBV19 to TRBJ2-2; 12 bases line up with TRBD1. There are 16 residues in the CDR3. Germline V gene data show CDR1 as LNHDA and CDR2 as SQIVND (reference sequence). The V gene end was trimmed by 4 bases and the J gene end by 6 bases; junction bases not matched to a gene: 6. The CDR3 coding sequence is TGTGCCAGTAGTACCAGGGACAGGGGGCGCGCCGGGGAGCTGTTTTTT. Amino acid sequence: CASSTRDRGRAGELFF.

V and J are TRBV6-2 or TRBV6-3 and TRBJ1-1, with TRBD1 identical over 9 bases. This CDR3 is 18 amino acids long. The ends lost 6 bases at V and 0 bases at J; junction bases unmatched: 14. Germline CDR1 is MNHEY and CDR2 is SVGEGT. In DNA form, the CDR3 reads TGTGCCAGCAGCTACGTCCTCCCTACAGGGGGCATGAACACTGAAGCTTTCTTT. Translation gives CASSYVLPTGGMNTEAFF.

The CDR3 region is CASSLQGVVYEQYF. The CDR3 nucleotides read TGTGCCAGCAGCTTGCAGGGGGTGGTCTACGAGCAGTACTTC. The V gene is TRBV7-9, the J gene TRBJ2-7; 7 nucleotides align to TRBD1. Germline V gene sequence: CDR1 SEHNR, CDR2 FQNEAQ (reference sequence). V trimming: 3 bases; J trimming: 3 bases; junction bases outside the gene matches: 5. The CDR3 runs 14 residues.

The chain is built from TRBV18 and TRBJ2-7; the D is unclear. Per the germline V gene, CDR1 is KGHSH and CDR2 is LQKENI. This CDR3 is built from 14 residues. Trimming stripped 0 bases from V and 7 bases from J, with 13 bases between. The CDR3 DNA sequence: TGTGCCAGCTCACCACCAAGGGATCATCGGGAGCAGTACTTC. It yields the protein CASSPPRDHREQYF.

A single count supports this clonotype. The rearrangement links TRBV4-3 to TRBJ2-1; 10 bases line up with TRBD2. Per germline, CDR1 LGHNA and CDR2 YSLEER. The J segment lost 8 bases and the V segment lost 2 bases, leaving 6 bases of the junction unmatched. The CDR3 runs 15 residues. CDR3 sequence: CASSQTAGGLDEQFF. CDR3 nucleotide sequence: TGCGCCAGCAGCCAAACAGCGGGAGGGCTGGATGAGCAGTTCTTC.

This rearrangement joins TRBV18 to TRBJ2-2; D might be TRBD2 (5 bases). The CDR3 runs 14 residues. Deletions cut 3 bases from V and 6 bases from J, with 11 bases between. Germline assignment: CDR1 KGHSH and CDR2 LQKENI. This chain's CDR3 is CASSPFVGAGELFF. The CDR3 region has the DNA TGTGCCAGCTCACCCTTCGTCGGGGCCGGGGAGCTGTTTTTT.

This clonotype was recorded a few times. The chain has TRBV6-1 and TRBJ1-2; perhaps TRBD1 as D (5 bases). CDR1 is MNHNS, CDR2 SASEGT, per germline. Trimming shortened V by 7 bases and J by 4 bases, and 13 bases separated the two germline ends. The length of the CDR3 is 13 residues. CDR3 residues: CASTPGTGYGYTF. DNA for the CDR3: TGTGCCAGCACCCCAGGGACGGGCTATGGCTACACCTTC.

This clonotype occurred a few times. The V call is TRBV12-3 or TRBV12-4, the J call TRBJ2-1, with a weak D call TRBD1 (6 bases). The CDR3 has 15 residues. Trimming removed 5 bases from V and 4 bases from J, with 15 bases in between. Written as DNA, the CDR3 is TGTGCCAGCAGTCCTTCCGGGACATCTTACAATGAGCAGTTCTTC. As protein: CASSPSGTSYNEQFF.

This clonotype came up once. The rearrangement joins TRBV12-3 or TRBV12-4 to TRBJ2-3; no clear D gene. V lost 3 bases to trimming and J lost 1 base, with 11 bases between them. The CDR3 totals 15 residues. The CDR3 nucleotides are TGTGCCAGCAGTTTTCAGTCACCCGGCACAGATACGCAGTATTTT. It is translated as CASSFQSPGTDTQYF.

This clonotype was seen ten or more times. This chain connects TRBV20-1 to TRBJ2-5; D might be TRBD1 (6 bases). CDR1 and CDR2 from the germline V gene are DFQATT and SNEGSKA (reference sequence). This CDR3 comprises 14 residues. With 0 bases removed from V and 2 bases from J, the gap between germline ends came to 10 bases. CDR3: CSARDPGQQETQYF. CDR3 DNA: TGCAGTGCTAGAGATCCCGGACAGCAAGAGACCCAGTACTTC.

This clonotype was detected many times. The CDR3 reads CASSLAPGGGNQPQHF. CDR3 coding DNA: TGTGCCAGCAGCTTAGCGCCGGGAGGGGGCAATCAGCCCCAGCATTTT. The rearrangement links TRBV7-2 to TRBJ1-5; D might be TRBD1 (5 bases). Germline V gives CDR1 SGHTA, CDR2 FQGNSA. The CDR3 is 16 amino acids. V lost 0 bases and J 2 bases, leaving 11 bases between the germline ends. Full variable domain (remainder filled in from reference TRBV7-2 and TRBJ1-5): GAGVSQSPSNKVTEKGKDVELRCDPISGHTALYWYRQSLGQGLEFLIYFQGNSAPDKSGLPSDRFSAERTGGSVSTLTIQRTQQEDSAVYLCASSLAPGGGNQPQHFGDGTRLSIL.

The chain uses TRBV6-2 or TRBV6-3 and TRBJ2-7, with TRBD2 matching over 7 bases. The CDR3 length is 17 residues. Germline-derived CDR1 and CDR2 are MNHEY and SVGEGT. V dropped 3 bases and J dropped 3; count of bases not matched to a gene: 14. The CDR3 is CASSYSGLVGVYYEQYF. The CDR3 DNA sequence: TGTGCCAGCAGTTATTCCGGACTAGTGGGGGTATACTACGAGCAGTACTTC.

The DNA of the CDR3 is TGTGCCAGCAGCTTTGGTCAGTTAAATGAAAAACTGTTTTTT. Protein: CASSFGQLNEKLFF. The chain carries TRBV11-2 and TRBJ1-4; D unclear. CDR3 size: 14 residues. Germline V gene data show CDR1 as SGHAT and CDR2 as FQNNGV. The V end lost 3 bases, the J end lost 5 bases, and 10 bases lay between the germline ends.

In its sample, this clonotype was seen a few times. This chain links TRBV7-9 with TRBJ1-3; 8 nucleotides align to TRBD1. Germline V gives CDR1 SEHNR, CDR2 FQNEAQ (reference sequence). The CDR3 extends over 15 amino acids. V lost 5 bases, J lost 4 bases, and 7 bases stayed unmatched. The CDR3 DNA is TGTGCCAGCAGCCGCGGACAGGGTAGAGGAAACACCATATATTTT. Its translation: CASSRGQGRGNTIYF.

There are a few counts of this clonotype. The gene calls are TRBV9 and TRBJ1-1; D gene ambiguous. Trimming removed 3 bases at V and 5 bases at J, with 11 bases between. Germline assignment: CDR1 SGDLS and CDR2 YYNGEE. This CDR3 spans 13 amino acids. In DNA form, the CDR3 reads TGTGCCAGCAGCGCCCAGACCAATACTGAAGCTTTCTTT. Its translation is CASSAQTNTEAFF.